This record concerns one T cell receptor beta chain sequence. This entry is derived from a study of blood T cell repertoires in COVID-19. Across the study: Both acute and convalescent COVID-19 samples were obtained from the United States, Italy and Spain. Sample material is recorded as cDNA or gDNA derived from T cells, B-cell-depleted T cells, or PBMCs.

Methods used by the authors: Reference gene primer amplification in the assay estimated nucleated cell counts. The protocol was immunoSEQ multiplex PCR, while the TCRdb copy is restricted to in-frame clones and leaves out a portion. V, J and clone size are taken as reported in that table, and D and trimming were inferred from the DNA itself. The sample lists 90,000 to 120,000 clones; over 75% were seen once. Germline V lookup: CDR1 KGHDR, CDR2 SFDVKD. This CDR3 is built from 16 residues. Trimming stripped 5 bases from V and 7 bases from J, with 20 bases between. The TCR was taken from a woman aged 55-70 years with acute or convalescent COVID-19. The J gene is TRBJ2-4, the V gene TRBV24-1, with D unresolved. Sequencing was carried out using peripheral blood. In DNA form, the CDR3 reads TGTGCCACCAGTGGAAGTAGGTTGGCGGATGCGAACATTCAGTACTTC. It yields the protein CATSGSRLADANIQYF.